These T cell receptor beta chains were read from a single sample in a study of neoadjuvant anti-PD-1 for oral cavity cancer. Sequencing used immunoSEQ multiplex PCR; TCRdb keeps in-frame clones, though not all of them. Seen here are 6,000 to 10,000 clones, roughly 60% observed once, and the top ten hold roughly 3.2%. The sequencing here drew on PBMCs, taken after nivolumab (anti-PD-1) treatment. These receptors all come from a person aged 35-79 years with oral cavity squamous cell carcinoma. The CDR3 runs from the conserved cysteine through the conserved F or W. A D gene is named only where the DNA matches it firmly. Expanded clones get a size class; other rows say once, few or many, or leave the size out.

d_gene | abundance | j_gene | v_gene | CDR3nt | CDR3aa
. | . | TRBJ1-1 | TRBV15 | TGTGCCACCAGCACACCTGGGACACCCCGTTTAGGCTCTGAAGCTTTCTTT | CATSTPGTPRLGSEAFF
. | . | TRBJ1-1 | TRBV6-5 | TGTGCCAGCAGTCCCGCGGGGCAGCAGAACACTGAAGCTTTCTTT | CASSPAGQQNTEAFF
TRBD1 | . | TRBJ1-2 | TRBV5-1 | TGCGCCAGCAGCTTAGAAGGGACAGGGGGCGCGTACCTTTATGGCTACACCTTC | CASSLEGTGGAYLYGYTF
. | few | TRBJ2-1 | TRBV4-3 | TGCGCCAGCAGCCAAGATGGTGTCAGGTACAATGAGCAGTTCTTC | CASSQDGVRYNEQFF
TRBD2 | . | TRBJ2-5 | TRBV6-1 | TGTGCCAGCAGTGAACTAGCGGGGGGGCAAGAGACCCAGTACTTC | CASSELAGGQETQYF
. | . | TRBJ1-5 | TRBV28 | TGTGCCAGCAGTTTCCGGGGACAACTCAATCAGCCCCAGCATTTT | CASSFRGQLNQPQHF
TRBD1 | . | TRBJ1-1 | TRBV7-9 | TGTGCCAGCAGCGCGTCAGGGGGCCCCGGGACTGAAGCTTTCTTT | CASSASGGPGTEAFF
. | . | TRBJ1-1 | TRBV15 | TGTGCCACCAGCAGAGATAGGGGGGCCCTTGAAGCTTTCTTT | CATSRDRGALEAFF
. | . | TRBJ2-7 | TRBV21-1 | TGTGCCAGCTACGAGCAGTACTTC | CASYEQYF
. | . | TRBJ1-5 | TRBV7-7 | TGTGCCAGCAGCTTAGTCTTTATGGGGACAAGTAGCAATCAGCCCCAGCATTTT | CASSLVFMGTSSNQPQHF
. | . | TRBJ1-4 | TRBV19 | TGTGCCAGTAGTCAGGCGACTGGGGCTAATGAAAAACTGTTTTTT | CASSQATGANEKLFF